A single sample gave rise to the 18 T cell receptor beta chains below, sequenced in a study of shared clonotypes between healthy human individuals. Method: immunoSEQ multiplex PCR; TCRdb's copy keeps in-frame clones and lacks some. The sample has 950,000 to 1,100,000 clones; 70% to 80% are singletons. The sample consisted of memory CD4+ T cells sorted from blood. Noted subset: CD45RA-negative fraction. These receptors came from a man aged 18 to 29 in good health.

Concerning this clone itself: One base separates it from a far larger clone, so it is likely a read error. J is TRBJ2-3 and V is TRBV25-1; possibly TRBD2 for D (7 bases). The CDR3 totals 13 residues. The germline gives CDR1 MGHDK, CDR2 SYGVNS. Here the CDR3 reads CTSSEGGVDTQYF. CDR3 in DNA: TGTACCAGCAGCGAAGGGGGGGTAGATACGCAGTATTTT.

This clone was seen more than once but under ten times. The genes are TRBV7-2 and TRBJ2-3, with D uncertain. Trimming cost V 5 bases and J 6 bases, with 9 bases left between them. There are 12 residues in the CDR3. CDR1 and CDR2 (germline): SGHTA, FQGNSA. CDR3 bases: TGTGCCAGCAGCGTCCATCTCGATACGCAGTATTTT. Its protein product is CASSVHLDTQYF.

The J gene is TRBJ2-1, the V gene TRBV11-3; D unresolved. Trimming shortened V by 5 bases and J by 2 bases, and 7 bases separated the two germline ends. The CDR3 spans 13 residues. Germline V gene sequence: CDR1 SGHNT, CDR2 YENEEA. CDR3 sequence: CASSQGPYNEQFF. CDR3 DNA sequence: TGTGCCAGCAGCCAAGGCCCCTACAATGAGCAGTTCTTC.

This clone was counted only a few times. V usage is TRBV25-1 and J usage is TRBJ1-4; D gene unclear. This CDR3 contains 15 residues. V was pared by 0 bases and J by 4 bases, with 9 bases between. Germline CDR1 and CDR2: MGHDK and SYGVNS. In nucleotides, the CDR3 is TGTGCCAGCAGTGAATATAGAGGAGATAATGAAAAACTGTTTTTT. Amino acids: CASSEYRGDNEKLFF.

This clone was observed once. The rearrangement uses TRBV15 and TRBJ1-5; 8 bases match TRBD1. CDR1 and CDR2 (germline): LNHNV, YYDKDF (reference sequence). This CDR3 has 16 residues. After removal of 5 bases from V and 6 bases from J, the junction contained 12 bases not matched to a gene. CDR3 nucleotides: TGTGCCACCAGCGGTGACAGGGGAAATTTCGGTCAGCCCCAGCATTTT. The encoded protein is CATSGDRGNFGQPQHF. Using reference TRBV15 and TRBJ1-5 for the parts outside the CDR3, the full variable domain is DAMVIQNPRYQVTQFGKPVTLSCSQTLNHNVMYWYQQKSSQAPKLLFHYYDKDFNNEADTPDNFQSRRPNTSFCFLDIRSPGLGDTAMYLCATSGDRGNFGQPQHFGDGTRLSIL.

There are a few counts of this clone. Additional DNA sequences in this sample encode the identical CDR3. This chain links TRBV18 with TRBJ2-7; 7 positions match TRBD1. Germline lookup yields CDR1 KGHSH and CDR2 LQKENI. CDR3 length equals 12 residues. V lost 6 bases, J lost 3 bases, and 2 bases stayed unmatched. The CDR3 bases are TGTGCCAGCTCCCGGGACAGCTACGAGCAGTACTTC. Protein: CASSRDSYEQYF.

On this clone: In the same sample, other DNA sequences code for this CDR3. The chain uses TRBV2 and TRBJ2-4; no definite D call. Germline V gene sequence: CDR1 SNHLY, CDR2 FYNNEI. The CDR3 sequence is 14 residues long. V lost 5 bases to trimming and J lost 0 bases, with 8 bases between them. The CDR3, as DNA: TGTGCCAGCAGTAATGGGGTAGCCAAAAACATTCAGTACTTC. This gives the protein CASSNGVAKNIQYF.

The V gene is TRBV2, the J gene TRBJ1-1; 7 bases map to TRBD1. The CDR3 has 14 amino acids. Germline CDR1 SNHLY, CDR2 FYNNEI. Trimming removed 6 bases from V and 2 bases from J; junction bases left unmatched: 6. The CDR3 DNA follows: TGTGCCAGCAGGAGAGGACAGGAAAACACTGAAGCTTTCTTT. Amino acid sequence: CASRRGQENTEAFF.

The V gene is TRBV25-1, the J gene TRBJ2-5; D may match TRBD1 or TRBD2 (5 bases each). CDR3 length equals 14 residues. Between the trimmed V and J ends, which lost 3 bases and 5 bases, there was a span of 13 bases. Germline V gene data show CDR1 as MGHDK and CDR2 as SYGVNS. Written as DNA, the CDR3 is TGTGCCAGCAGTGACCCGGGGCGGCCGGAGACCCAGTACTTC. Protein product: CASSDPGRPETQYF. Variable domain in full (rest from reference TRBV25-1 and TRBJ2-5): EADIYQTPRYLVIGTGKKITLECSQTMGHDKMYWYQQDPGMELHLIHYSYGVNSTEKGDLSSESTVSRIRTEHFPLTLESARPSHTSQYLCASSDPGRPETQYFGPGTRLLVL.

A word on this clone: Compared with germline, one end of the junction differs, possibly owing to a read error. In the same sample, other DNA sequences code for this CDR3. V and J are TRBV30 and TRBJ1-5; tentative D call: TRBD1 (6 bases). This CDR3 is 15 amino acids long. Germline V gives CDR1 GTSNPN, CDR2 SVGIG (reference sequence). The CDR3 bases are TGTGCCTGGACTATCTCGGGACAAGGGAGTCAGCCCCAACATTTT. Protein sequence: CAWTISGQGSQPQHF.

The V and J genes are TRBV30 and TRBJ1-6, with D tentatively TRBD1 (5 bases). This CDR3 is 15 amino acids long. Germline lookup yields CDR1 GTSNPN and CDR2 SVGIG (reference sequence). Deletions cut 3 bases from V and 0 bases from J, with 9 bases between. CDR3 coding DNA: TGTGCCTGGAGGGCGGGGGGCTCCTATAATTCACCCCTCCACTTT. Its translation: CAWRAGGSYNSPLHF.

The genes are TRBV6-1 and TRBJ2-5; 12 bases are shared with TRBD2. The CDR3 spans 17 residues. V shed 4 bases, J shed 3 bases, and the junction held 9 bases outside the gene matches. Per germline, CDR1 MNHNS and CDR2 SASEGT. CDR3 nucleotides: TGTGCCAGCAGTGCACAAACTAGCGGGAGGAAGGAAGAGACCCAGTACTTC. This sequence encodes CASSAQTSGRKEETQYF.

The rearrangement links TRBV2 to TRBJ1-3, with unresolved D. The CDR3 sequence is 17 residues long. Germline V CDR1 and CDR2: SNHLY, FYNNEI. Trimming cost V 7 bases and J 0 bases, with 19 bases left between them. Written as DNA, the CDR3 is TGTGCCAGCATGGGTAGGGAAAAAACGACCTCTGGAAACACCATATATTTT. Translation gives CASMGREKTTSGNTIYF.

V usage is TRBV5-1 and J usage is TRBJ2-7; D tentatively reads TRBD1 or TRBD2 (5 bases each). V was pared by 0 bases and J by 2 bases, with 12 bases between. From germline, CDR1 is SGHRS and CDR2 YFSETQ. The CDR3 extends over 15 amino acids. CDR3 region: CASSLGTGAPYEQYF. In DNA, the CDR3 is TGCGCCAGCAGCTTGGGGACCGGGGCCCCCTACGAGCAGTACTTC.

This rearrangement joins TRBV18 to TRBJ1-1; D call uncertain. Looked up from germline, CDR1 is KGHSH and CDR2 is LQKENI. The CDR3 loop spans 15 amino acids. V lost 2 bases and J 1 base, leaving 11 bases between the germline ends. The CDR3 nucleotides are TGTGCCAGCTCACCAAACTTGGCAGGGAACACTGAAGCTTTCTTT. This encodes CASSPNLAGNTEAFF.

This chain connects TRBV7-2 to TRBJ2-7; D tentatively fits TRBD1 or TRBD2 (5 bases each). The CDR3 extends over 15 amino acids. Germline CDR1 SGHTA, CDR2 FQGNSA. With 5 bases removed from V and 1 base from J, the gap between germline ends came to 15 bases. Here the CDR3 reads CASSATVGESYEQYF. The CDR3 region has the DNA TGTGCCAGCAGCGCCACCGTGGGGGAGTCCTACGAGCAGTACTTC.

The CDR3 DNA follows: TGTGCCAGCAGGAACAGGTTATCCTACGAGCAGTACTTC. Its protein is CASRNRLSYEQYF. The chain couples TRBV6-6 to TRBJ2-7; D perhaps matches TRBD1 (5 bases). The CDR3 runs 13 residues. The germline CDR1 and CDR2 sequences are MNHNY and SVGAGI (reference sequence). V was shortened by 6 bases and J by 1 base, with 10 bases between the two germline ends.

This clone has only one observation. This rearrangement joins TRBV7-2 to TRBJ2-5; D uncertain. Germline V CDR1 and CDR2: SGHTA, FQGNSA. V lost 5 bases, J lost 0 bases, and 13 bases lay in between. The CDR3 consists of 15 residues. DNA of the CDR3: TGTGCCAGCAGCGCCAGACTCGTTAACCAAGAGACCCAGTACTTC. This encodes CASSARLVNQETQYF. The full variable domain, in which reference TRBV7-2 and TRBJ2-5 provide the parts outside the CDR3, is GAGVSQSPSNKVTEKGKDVELRCDPISGHTALYWYRQSLGQGLEFLIYFQGNSAPDKSGLPSDRFSAERTGGSVSTLTIQRTQQEDSAVYLCASSARLVNQETQYFGPGTRLLVL.